The rows below give T cell receptor beta chains drawn from one sample of a study of radiotherapy plus CTLA-4 blockade in lung cancer. Measured with immunoSEQ multiplex PCR; TCRdb has only the in-frame clones, and not every one. The sample consists of around 120,000 clones, more than 65% of them appearing once. The sample in question was peripheral blood, obtained from a patient treated with radiotherapy plus ipilimumab. Source of these receptors: a human donor with non-small cell lung cancer who had a partial response to radiotherapy plus ipilimumab. CDR3s include the opening cysteine and the closing phenylalanine or tryptophan. D genes are given only for firm matches. The size of a clone is reported for some rows only, either as once, few or many, or as a class for expanded clones.

D	V	size	J	DNA	CDR3
NA	TRBV5-1	NA	TRBJ2-6	TGCGCCAGCAGCCGTTGGACAGCCACCTCTGGGGCCAACGTCCTGACTTTC	CASSRWTATSGANVLTF
NA	TRBV4-2	NA	TRBJ1-1	TGTGCCAGCAGCCAAGTGTCCGTGAACACTGAAGCTTTCTTT	CASSQVSVNTEAFF
TRBD1	TRBV28	NA	TRBJ1-2	TGTGCCAGCAGAACCCCTGGACAGGGGATTAACTATGGCTACACCTTC	CASRTPGQGINYGYTF
TRBD2	TRBV4-2	NA	TRBJ2-3	TGTGCCAGCAGGCCGGAGGCGACTAGCGGGAGAGATACGCAGTATTTT	CASRPEATSGRDTQYF
NA	TRBV7-2	NA	TRBJ1-2	TGTGCCAGCAGCTCCCAAGCGGGAGGGAAAAGGACTAAGGGCTACACCTTC	CASSSQAGGKRTKGYTF
NA	TRBV11-2	NA	TRBJ2-1	TGTGCCAGCAGCTTAGTTGGAGGGAGTGTCAATGAGCAGTTCTTC	CASSLVGGSVNEQFF
NA	TRBV5-4	NA	TRBJ2-5	TGTGCCAGCAGCGATACTAGCAGGGAAGAGACCCAGTACTTC	CASSDTSREETQYF
NA	TRBV28	NA	TRBJ1-1	TGTGCCAGCAGTTTGGGCAGAAATCAAGCTTTCTTT	CASSLGRNQAFF
NA	TRBV5-4	once	TRBJ2-1	TGTGCCAGCAGCTTGGCCGGCAGGGTACATGAGCAGTTCTTC	CASSLAGRVHEQFF
TRBD1	TRBV5-6	NA	TRBJ1-5	TGTGCCAGCAGCTCTTTTGTCGGGACAGGGTCCCAGCCCCAGCATTTT	CASSSFVGTGSQPQHF